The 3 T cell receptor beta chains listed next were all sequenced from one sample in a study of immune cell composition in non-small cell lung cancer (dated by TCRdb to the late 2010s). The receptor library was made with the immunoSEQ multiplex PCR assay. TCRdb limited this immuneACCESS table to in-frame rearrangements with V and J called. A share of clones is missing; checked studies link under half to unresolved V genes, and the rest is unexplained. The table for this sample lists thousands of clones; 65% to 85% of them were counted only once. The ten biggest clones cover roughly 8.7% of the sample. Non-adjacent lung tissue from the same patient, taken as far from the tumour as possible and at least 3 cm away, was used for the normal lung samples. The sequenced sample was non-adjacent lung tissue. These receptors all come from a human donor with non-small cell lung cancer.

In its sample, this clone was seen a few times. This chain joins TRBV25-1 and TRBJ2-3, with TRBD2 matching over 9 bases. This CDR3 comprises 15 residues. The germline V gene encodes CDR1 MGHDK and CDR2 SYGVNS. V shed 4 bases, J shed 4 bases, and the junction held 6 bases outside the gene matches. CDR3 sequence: CASSVASGVPDTQYF. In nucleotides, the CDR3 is TGTGCCAGCAGTGTGGCTAGCGGGGTACCAGATACGCAGTATTTT.

The CDR3 bases are TGTGCCAGCAGCTTCCAGGGGCGGACCCGTGGCTACACCTTC. Amino acids: CASSFQGRTRGYTF. The V and J genes are TRBV7-2 and TRBJ1-2, with TRBD1 as a possible D gene (6 bases). The CDR3 is 14 residues long. V shed 3 bases and J shed 7 bases, with 15 bases lying between them. The germline gives CDR1 SGHTA, CDR2 FQGNSA.

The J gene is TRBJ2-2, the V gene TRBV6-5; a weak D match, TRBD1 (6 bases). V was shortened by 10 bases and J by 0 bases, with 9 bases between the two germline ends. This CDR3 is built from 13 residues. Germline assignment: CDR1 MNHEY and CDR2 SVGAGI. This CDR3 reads CATGQTNTGELFF. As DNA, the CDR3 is TGTGCCACCGGACAGACGAACACCGGGGAGCTGTTTTTT.